Shown below are 32 T cell receptor beta chains from a single sample sequenced in a study of T cells in Graves' hyperthyroidism and ophthalmopathy. Researchers amplified the TCR beta CDR3 regions from RNA transcripts. RT-PCR in the first round (using the HTBI primer set) targeted the TCR CDR3. TCRdb reanalysed the multiplex PCR reads using MiXCR and keeps one entry per CDR3 protein. The sample has around 350,000 distinct CDR3 sequences, 15% to 20% seen once. The sequenced sample consisted of blood. The receptor set was obtained from a young woman with Graves' hyperthyroidism.

This clonotype was counted at least ten times. The chain carries TRBV7-9 and TRBJ1-3; possible D gene TRBD1, 5 bases. Trimming removed 2 bases from V and 4 bases from J, with 9 bases in between. CDR3 length equals 14 residues. Germline V gene lookup returns CDR1 SEHNR and CDR2 FQNEAQ (reference sequence). Here the CDR3 reads CASSLSGFGNTIYF. CDR3 DNA sequence: TGTGCCAGCAGCTTATCAGGGTTCGGAAACACCATATATTTT.

This clonotype has a count of ten or more. The gene calls are TRBV6-1 and TRBJ2-5; D is undetermined. From germline, CDR1 is MNHNS and CDR2 SASEGT. V gave up 5 bases and J gave up 7 bases, with 8 bases separating them. The CDR3 runs 11 residues. The CDR3 DNA reads TGTGCCAGCAGTTACCGCGGGACCCAGTACTTC. It encodes CASSYRGTQYF.

Ten or more counts support this clonotype. The rearrangement links TRBV12-3 or TRBV12-4 to TRBJ2-2; D not resolved. V lost 6 bases and J 4 bases, leaving 12 bases between the germline ends. The CDR3 runs to 14 residues. DNA of the CDR3: TGTGCCAGCAGAACCGCGAAGGGCACCGGGGAGCTGTTTTTT. Translated: CASRTAKGTGELFF.

The genes are TRBV6-1 and TRBJ1-1; D is uncertain. V was clipped by 4 bases and J by 1 base, with 13 bases between them. Germline CDR1 reads MNHNS; CDR2 reads SASEGT. This CDR3 is 15 amino acids long. CDR3 sequence reads: CASSATRTGNTEAFF. CDR3 coding DNA: TGTGCCAGCAGTGCTACGAGGACCGGGAACACTGAAGCTTTCTTT.

This clonotype was seen many times. The chain is built from TRBV6-1 and TRBJ1-2; no clear D. Germline assignment: CDR1 MNHNS and CDR2 SASEGT. V was cut by 6 bases and J by 7 bases, with 9 bases left in between. The CDR3 covers 11 residues. CDR3 coding DNA: TGTGCCAGCAGCGGCGTATTTGGCTACACCTTC. Its protein product is CASSGVFGYTF.

Many counts were recorded for this clonotype. The chain recombines TRBV12-3 or TRBV12-4 with TRBJ1-3, with D perhaps TRBD1 (5 bases). With 6 bases removed from V and 0 bases from J, the gap between germline ends came to 18 bases. The CDR3 extends over 17 amino acids. In DNA form, the CDR3 reads TGTGCCAGCAGGGGGACTTATGAAATCAACTCTGGAAACACCATATATTTT. Its translation: CASRGTYEINSGNTIYF.

This clonotype was detected a few times. The CDR3 here is CASSDIGDPGYGYTF. The CDR3 DNA reads TGTGCCAGCAGTGATATCGGCGACCCTGGCTATGGCTACACCTTC. The chain joins TRBV6-1 to TRBJ1-2; unclear D gene. Trimming pared 3 bases from V and 4 bases from J, leaving 15 bases between. The CDR3 runs 15 residues. Germline V gene lookup returns CDR1 MNHNS and CDR2 SASEGT.

V usage is TRBV11-2 and J usage is TRBJ1-1; TRBD1 matches at 8 bases. The CDR3 has 16 residues. Germline CDR1 and CDR2: SGHAT and FQNNGV. Losses at the gene ends were 5 bases for V and 5 bases for J; bases not matched to a gene: 13. This chain's CDR3 is CASSPRRRQGFTEAFF. DNA for the CDR3: TGTGCCAGCAGCCCAAGGAGGAGACAGGGGTTTACTGAAGCTTTCTTT.

This clonotype was seen repeatedly, ten times or more. The V and J genes are TRBV11-1 and TRBJ1-2; TRBD1 is a possible D gene (5 bases). Germline V gene sequence: CDR1 SGHAT, CDR2 FQDESV (reference sequence). Trimming pared 5 bases from V and 5 bases from J, leaving 24 bases between. CDR3 length: 17 amino acids. The CDR3 nucleotides read TGTGCCAGCAGCCTAACCGCGGGTAGAGACAGTTCATATGGCTACACCTTC. Protein product: CASSLTAGRDSSYGYTF.

V is TRBV20-1 and J is TRBJ1-6; tentative D call: TRBD1 (6 bases). Germline CDR1 DFQATT, CDR2 SNEGSKA (reference sequence). The CDR3 extends over 13 amino acids. Deletions cut 6 bases from V and 7 bases from J, with 13 bases between. Here the CDR3 reads CSALRTENSPLHF. Written as DNA, the CDR3 is TGCAGTGCGCTTAGGACAGAAAATTCACCCCTCCACTTT.

This clonotype appeared many times. The chain is built from TRBV10-3 and TRBJ1-1; D is possibly TRBD1 (6 bases). This CDR3 comprises 13 residues. CDR1 ENHRY and CDR2 SYGVKD come from the germline V gene. V was shortened by 8 bases and J by 0 bases, with 10 bases between the two germline ends. The CDR3 sequence: CAIAGTLNTEAFF. The CDR3 DNA sequence: TGTGCCATCGCCGGGACACTGAACACTGAAGCTTTCTTT.

In its sample, this clonotype was seen a few times. The rearrangement uses TRBV28 and TRBJ2-5; 7 bases match TRBD2. CDR1 and CDR2 from the germline V gene are MDHEN and SYDVKM. With 7 bases clipped from V and 2 bases from J, the junction kept 7 bases outside the gene matches. This CDR3 region has 14 residues. The CDR3 nucleotides read TGTGCCAGCACCTTTGGCGGGAGTCAAGAGACCCAGTACTTC. It encodes CASTFGGSQETQYF.

This clonotype showed up many times. This chain joins TRBV15 and TRBJ1-5; possibly TRBD1 for D (6 bases). From germline, CDR1 is LNHNV and CDR2 YYDKDF (reference sequence). The CDR3 runs 15 residues. V gave up 11 bases and J gave up 3 bases, with 20 bases separating them. The CDR3, as DNA: TGTGCCGCCACCCCAGGGGCCGATGTCAATCAGCCCCAGCATTTT. Protein product: CAATPGADVNQPQHF.

In this sample, this clonotype turned up many times. The rearrangement uses TRBV7-9 and TRBJ2-5; weak D call: TRBD1 (5 bases). The germline gives CDR1 SEHNR, CDR2 FQNEAQ (reference sequence). The germline V and J ends were trimmed by 5 bases and 0 bases, with 16 bases remaining between them. This CDR3 contains 16 residues. CDR3 nucleotide sequence: TGTGCCAGCAGCCCCGACAGCTGGAAGTACCAAGAGACCCAGTACTTC. Protein product: CASSPDSWKYQETQYF.

Ten or more counts support this clonotype. V and J are TRBV12-3 or TRBV12-4 and TRBJ1-5; D call uncertain. CDR3 length: 13 residues. Trimming removed 5 bases at V and 3 bases at J, with 8 bases between. In nucleotides, the CDR3 is TGTGCCAGCAGTCCCACCTACAATCAGCCCCAGCATTTT. Translated: CASSPTYNQPQHF.

The table lists this clonotype with many counts. J is TRBJ1-1 and V is TRBV9; D unclear. V gave up 0 bases and J gave up 2 bases, with 8 bases separating them. Per germline, CDR1 SGDLS and CDR2 YYNGEE. The CDR3 has 14 residues. The CDR3 reads CASSVGVSNTEAFF. CDR3 sequence (DNA): TGTGCCAGCAGCGTAGGCGTCAGTAACACTGAAGCTTTCTTT.

This clonotype was observed at least ten times. V is TRBV4-2 and J is TRBJ2-7; D might be TRBD2 (5 bases). Trimming cost V 2 bases and J 0 bases, with 8 bases left between them. Germline CDR1 reads LGHNA; CDR2 reads YNFKEQ. The CDR3 is 14 residues long. In nucleotides, the CDR3 is TGTGCCAGCAGCCAAACTAGGAGCTCCTACGAGCAGTACTTC. This translates into CASSQTRSSYEQYF.

Concerning this clonotype: A clone one base away is much larger, so this may be a read error. The chain's CDR3 is CASSLTAGAAWTEVFF. The CDR3 DNA is TGTGCCAGCAGCTTAACGGCAGGGGCAGCTTGGACTGAAGTTTTCTTT. The V call is TRBV7-3, the J call TRBJ1-1, with D tentatively TRBD1 (6 bases). The CDR3 spans 16 residues. The V gene's germline CDR1 is SGHTA and CDR2 FQGTGA.

The chain recombines TRBV7-2 with TRBJ2-7; 9 bases fit TRBD2. J was trimmed by 1 base and V by 5 bases; bases with no gene match: 6. Germline CDR1 SGHTA, CDR2 FQGNSA. CDR3 size: 15 residues. CDR3 DNA: TGTGCCAGCAGCGCGAGCGGGGGGCGGTCCTACGAGCAGTACTTC. This sequence encodes CASSASGGRSYEQYF.

This clonotype was seen at least ten times. V and J are TRBV6-2 or TRBV6-3 and TRBJ2-7, with TRBD1 matching 9 bases. Losses at the gene ends were 5 bases for V and 6 bases for J; bases not matched to a gene: 2. The germline V gene has CDR1 MNHEY and CDR2 SVGEGT. CDR3 length equals 12 residues. The CDR3 sequence: CASSRQGGEQYF. CDR3 nucleotide sequence: TGTGCCAGCAGTCGACAGGGGGGCGAGCAGTACTTC.

The table lists this clonotype with many counts. The chain recombines TRBV2 with TRBJ2-7; no firm D call. V lost 6 bases, J lost 6 bases, and 9 bases lay in between. The CDR3 runs to 11 residues. CDR1 and CDR2 (germline): SNHLY, FYNNEI. The CDR3 DNA sequence: TGTGCCAGCAGAAGAAGAGGCGAGCAGTACTTC. Translating it yields CASRRRGEQYF.

The V and J genes are TRBV5-6 and TRBJ2-2; TRBD1 matches 10 bases. This CDR3 is built from 17 residues. Trimming took 4 bases from V and 6 from J; bases not matched to a gene: 12. Germline V gives CDR1 SGHDT, CDR2 YYEEEE. Written as DNA, the CDR3 is TGTGCCAGCAGCCTCGGGACAGGGGAAGTATTGGCCGGGGAGCTGTTTTTT. Residues: CASSLGTGEVLAGELFF.

Ten or more counts support this clonotype. The J gene is TRBJ1-5, the V gene TRBV6-5, with D maybe TRBD1 (6 bases). Germline assignment: CDR1 MNHEY and CDR2 SVGAGI. The CDR3 sequence is 17 residues long. V lost 8 bases and J 3 bases, leaving 23 bases between the germline ends. CDR3 DNA sequence: TGTGCCAGCGAGTTACGTATAGGGGGGTATTTCAATCAGCCCCAGCATTTT. It encodes CASELRIGGYFNQPQHF.

This clonotype occurred many times. The CDR3 DNA reads TGCGCCAGCAGCCAAGAAGGCCGGACACGCAACACTGAAGCTTTCTTT. It is translated as CASSQEGRTRNTEAFF. The V gene is TRBV4-1, the J gene TRBJ1-1; D may be TRBD1 (5 bases). This CDR3 is 16 amino acids long. The ends were cut back, 0 bases at V and 2 bases at J, with 13 bases in the middle. Germline V lookup: CDR1 MGHRA, CDR2 YSYEKL.

This chain uses TRBV30 with TRBJ2-7, with D perhaps matching TRBD1 (5 bases). V lost 8 bases to trimming and J lost 6 bases, with 14 bases between them. In germline, CDR1 is GTSNPN, CDR2 SVGIG (reference sequence). The CDR3 sequence is 11 residues long. CDR3 protein: CAARVRVEQYF. CDR3 DNA: TGTGCCGCCAGGGTACGTGTCGAGCAGTACTTC.

At least ten counts were recorded for this clonotype. This rearrangement joins TRBV27 to TRBJ2-7; D is perhaps TRBD2 (5 bases). Trimming stripped 2 bases from V and 3 bases from J, with 17 bases between. The CDR3 has 16 residues. The germline V gene encodes CDR1 MNHEY and CDR2 SMNVEV (reference sequence). CDR3 sequence: CASSLHRVRGSYEQYF. The CDR3 DNA is TGTGCCAGCAGTTTACATAGGGTTCGGGGAAGCTACGAGCAGTACTTC.

This clonotype occurred many times. The V gene is TRBV4-1, the J gene TRBJ2-4, with 7 bases identical to TRBD1. Looked up from germline, CDR1 is MGHRA and CDR2 is YSYEKL. The CDR3 consists of 17 residues. Unmatched junction bases numbered 7, after V lost 2 bases and J lost 0 bases. The CDR3 DNA reads TGCGCCAGCAGCCAACCTGGGACAGCTTCAGCCAAAAACATTCAGTACTTC. Amino acid sequence: CASSQPGTASAKNIQYF.

This clonotype was seen ten or more times. This chain uses TRBV4-1 with TRBJ1-2, with 7 nucleotides matching TRBD1. Germline CDR1 MGHRA, CDR2 YSYEKL. Germline trimming cut 3 bases from V and 10 bases from J; bases unmatched to any gene: 17. CDR3 size: 16 residues. For the CDR3, the DNA is TGCGCCAGCAGCCAGCCAGGGGGGTCGGGACAGAGTGCCTACACCTTC. It yields the protein CASSQPGGSGQSAYTF.

This clonotype was observed at least ten times. The chain couples TRBV6-5 to TRBJ2-7; TRBD1 agrees at 8 bases. Per germline, CDR1 MNHEY and CDR2 SVGAGI. Unmatched junction bases numbered 6, after V lost 5 bases and J lost 6 bases. The CDR3 is made up of 13 amino acids. CDR3 nucleotide sequence: TGTGCCAGCAGTCCGGACAGGGCCCTCGAGCAGTACTTC. It codes for CASSPDRALEQYF.

This clonotype was seen many times. The chain couples TRBV7-9 to TRBJ1-1; TRBD1 is a possible D gene (6 bases). The CDR3 has 14 amino acids. Germline CDR1 SEHNR, CDR2 FQNEAQ (reference sequence). V was shortened by 6 bases and J by 4 bases, with 15 bases between the two germline ends. The CDR3: CASRTQGGGTEAFF. In DNA, the CDR3 is TGTGCCAGCAGGACCCAGGGAGGGGGCACTGAAGCTTTCTTT.

This clonotype was detected ten times or more. V usage is TRBV4-2 and J usage is TRBJ1-1; D is undetermined. The ends were cut back, 4 bases at V and 3 bases at J, with 12 bases in the middle. CDR3 length equals 14 residues. CDR1 is LGHNA and CDR2 is YNFKEQ in the germline V gene. The CDR3 sequence is CASSRFGRHTEAFF. For the CDR3, the DNA is TGTGCCAGCAGCCGCTTCGGACGGCACACTGAAGCTTTCTTT.

There are many counts of this clonotype. V is TRBV5-1 and J is TRBJ1-1; possible D gene TRBD1, 5 bases. This CDR3 is built from 14 residues. Germline V gene sequence: CDR1 SGHRS, CDR2 YFSETQ. Trimming pared 6 bases from V and 0 bases from J, leaving 12 bases between. CDR3 loop: CASNPGSLNTEAFF. The CDR3 DNA sequence: TGCGCCAGCAACCCAGGGAGCTTGAACACTGAAGCTTTCTTT.